This TCR beta chain was sequenced for a study of radiation and T cells in renal cell carcinoma. Findings of the study overall: Top tumor clonotypes rose in blood 2 weeks post-radiation, then contracted.

As to time point: blood 4 weeks post-SBRT, at nephrectomy. Treatment reported: 15 Gy SBRT to primary tumor, nephrectomy 4 weeks later. Nephrectomy followed 15 Gy stereotactic body radiation by 4 weeks. Serial blood draws occurred at baseline and 2 and 4 weeks post-SBRT. V gave up 4 bases and J gave up 1 base; unmatched junction bases: 7. The germline V gene encodes CDR1 SGHRS and CDR2 YFSETQ. CDR3 length equals 16 residues. The protocol was immunoSEQ multiplex PCR, while the TCRdb copy is restricted to in-frame clones and leaves out a portion. The data show about 77,000 clones, approximately 87% seen once. About this clone: Antigen unknown.

This chain links TRBV5-1 with TRBJ2-3; TRBD1 aligns across 9 bases. Sequencing used blood, obtained from a patient whose treatment included radiotherapy and nephrectomy. This TCR was sampled from a woman in her sixties or seventies with renal cell carcinoma. This chain's CDR3 is CASSLRTGARTDTQYF. In DNA, the CDR3 is TGCGCCAGCAGCCTAAGGACAGGGGCCCGCACAGATACGCAGTATTTT.